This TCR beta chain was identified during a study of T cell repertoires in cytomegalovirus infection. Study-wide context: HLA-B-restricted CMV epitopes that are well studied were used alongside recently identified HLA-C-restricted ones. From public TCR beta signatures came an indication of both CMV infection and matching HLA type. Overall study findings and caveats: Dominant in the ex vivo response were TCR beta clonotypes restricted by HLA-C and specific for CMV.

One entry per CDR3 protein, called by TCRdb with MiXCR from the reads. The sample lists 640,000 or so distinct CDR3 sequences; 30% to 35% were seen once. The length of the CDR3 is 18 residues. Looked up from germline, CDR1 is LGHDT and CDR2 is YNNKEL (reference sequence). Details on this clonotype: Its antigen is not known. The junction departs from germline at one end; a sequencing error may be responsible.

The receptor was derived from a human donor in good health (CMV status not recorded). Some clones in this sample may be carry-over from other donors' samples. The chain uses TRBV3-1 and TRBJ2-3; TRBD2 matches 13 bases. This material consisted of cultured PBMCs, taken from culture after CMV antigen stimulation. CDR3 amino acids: CARSQLTSGTSGADTQYF. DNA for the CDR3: TGTGCCAGGAGCCAACTTACATCCGGGACTAGCGGGGCAGATACGCAGTATTTT.